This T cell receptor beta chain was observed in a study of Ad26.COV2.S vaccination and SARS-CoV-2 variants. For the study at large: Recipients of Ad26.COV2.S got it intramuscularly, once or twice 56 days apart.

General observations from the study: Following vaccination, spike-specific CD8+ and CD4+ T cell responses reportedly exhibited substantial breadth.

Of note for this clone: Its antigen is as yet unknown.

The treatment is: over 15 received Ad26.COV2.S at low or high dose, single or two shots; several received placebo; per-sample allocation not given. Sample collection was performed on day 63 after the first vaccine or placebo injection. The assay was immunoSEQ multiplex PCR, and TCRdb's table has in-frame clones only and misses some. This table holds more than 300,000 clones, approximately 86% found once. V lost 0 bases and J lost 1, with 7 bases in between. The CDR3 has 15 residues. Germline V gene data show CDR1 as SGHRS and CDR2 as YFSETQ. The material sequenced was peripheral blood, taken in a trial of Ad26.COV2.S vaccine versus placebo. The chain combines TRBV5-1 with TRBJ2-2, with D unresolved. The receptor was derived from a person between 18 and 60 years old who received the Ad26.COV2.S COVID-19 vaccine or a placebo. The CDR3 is CASSLDHGNTGELFF. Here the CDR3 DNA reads TGCGCCAGCAGCTTGGACCACGGGAACACCGGGGAGCTGTTTTTT.